A selection of T cell receptor beta chains follows, all from one sample in a study of regulatory T cells in long-lasting Graves disease. Each CDR3 protein gets one entry after TCRdb re-called the multiplex PCR reads with MiXCR. The data hold 540,000 or so distinct CDR3 sequences, with approximately 15% observed a single time. This sample was shared with a second study, whose subject was T cells in Graves' hyperthyroidism and ophthalmopathy.

Sequencing was performed on peripheral blood mononuclear cells (PBMCs), taken at new diagnosis, from a patient treated with antithyroid drugs. These receptors were taken from a young man with Graves disease. Each CDR3 is given with its conserved first and last residue.

>TRBJ2-1|TRBV7-3
CASSLQLVRSGRTYNEQFF
>TRBJ1-3|TRBV5-5
CASSATAGNTIYF
>TRBJ2-7|TRBV19
CASSIFEEQYF
>TRBJ2-7|TRBV11-3
CASSFSIKGEQYF
>TRBJ1-6|TRBV10-1
CASSGGRSDSPLHF
>TRBJ2-3|TRBV12-3/TRBV12-4
CASSISETDTQYF
>TRBJ2-5|TRBV7-2
CASSLESLAGYQETQYF
>TRBJ1-5|TRBV19
CASKRTGLNQPQHF
>TRBJ2-7|TRBV29-1
CSVAQGFYEQYF
>TRBJ2-3|TRBV12-5
CASGLYRGTTDTQYF
>TRBJ2-7|TRBV6-1
CATRDYPYEQYF
>TRBJ2-7|TRBV20-1
CSASPQGGEQYF
>TRBJ2-1|TRBV2
CASWGVPSGEQFF
>TRBJ1-2|TRBV27
CASSFLGIEGYTF
>TRBJ1-2|TRBV10-2
CASSEDRLGYTF
>TRBJ2-6|TRBV5-1
CAIAWGPGANVLTF
>TRBJ2-3|TRBV4-1
CATYSGDTQYF
>TRBJ2-3|TRBV5-6
CASSFASSTDTQYF
>TRBJ1-4|TRBV29-1
CSGGAGRFGKLFF
>TRBJ2-6|TRBV9
CASSVGPFGGTSGANVLTF
>TRBJ2-7|TRBV30
CAWRETGGTYEQYF
>TRBJ2-5|TRBV11-1
CASRPRTSGGYQETQYF
>TRBJ2-1|TRBV20-1
CSARDGSHDEQFF
>TRBJ2-4|TRBV3-1
CASSPRDPVDIQYF
>TRBJ2-4|TRBV29-1
CSVEIAVSGIAKNIQYF
>TRBJ2-3|TRBV20-1
CSARDPRGTDTQYF
>TRBJ2-3|TRBV28
CASSPGGPRADTQYF
>TRBJ2-7|TRBV20-1
CSASSVLLEQYF
>TRBJ2-2|TRBV5-1
CASSRQGANTGELFF
>TRBJ1-1|TRBV12-3/TRBV12-4
CASSSTPRNDDTEAFF
>TRBJ2-1|TRBV5-1
CASRREVSYNEQFF
>TRBJ1-2|TRBV6-5
CASSYSDSYGYTF
>TRBJ2-3|TRBV6-2/TRBV6-3
CASSELRTLGTDTQYF
>TRBJ1-5|TRBV20-1
CSASQASSNQPQHF
>TRBJ2-2|TRBV5-1
CASSLEAFNTGELFF
>TRBJ2-4|TRBV2
CASSIPPEGNIQYF
>TRBJ2-5|TRBV29-1
CSSGGQHQETQYF
>TRBJ1-2|TRBV29-1
CGVEVVQGNYGYTF
>TRBJ2-3|TRBV9
CASSVGGAGTDTQYF
>TRBJ1-4|TRBV5-1
CASSVHAAESNEKLFF
>TRBJ2-3|TRBV30
CAWKRGRSTDTQYF
>TRBJ1-5|TRBV7-8
CASSLGGSYSNQPQHF
>TRBJ2-2|TRBV7-2
CASSPGLADTGELFF
>TRBJ2-7|TRBV20-1
CSAGTSGRNEQYF
>TRBJ2-1|TRBV30
CAWSVIRNEQFF
>TRBJ2-1|TRBV24-1
CATSGSQTNEQFF
>TRBJ2-1|TRBV12-3/TRBV12-4
CASSFWGRVTHEQFF
>TRBJ1-4|TRBV30
CAWSGGEKLFF
>TRBJ2-2|TRBV6-2/TRBV6-3
CASSYDAGELFF
>TRBJ2-5|TRBV27
CASSWTADQETQYF
>TRBJ1-1|TRBV20-1
CSATPGGMNTEAFF
>TRBJ2-1|TRBV19
CASSMWTSGSSLLLSSYNEQFF
>TRBJ2-1|TRBV11-3
CASSLGRRLVSNEQFF